Following are 6 T cell receptor beta chains from one sample sequenced in a study of molecular identifiers for immune sequencing clone quantification. TCRdb passed the PCR reads through MiXCR, listing each CDR3 protein once. The sample includes 300,000 to 400,000 distinct CDR3 sequences, about 22% seen only once; the top ten take 0.81%. The sequenced material came from naive CD8+ T cells from blood, with Jurkat cell RNA spiked in. The subset denotes: FACS-sorted CD8+CD4-CCR7+CD45RA+ naive T cells. The origin of the receptors is a human donor in good health. Some libraries in this study had Jurkat cell RNA spiked in.

The V and J genes are TRBV28 and TRBJ2-5; TRBD2 matches 7 bases. Per the germline V gene, CDR1 is MDHEN and CDR2 is SYDVKM. V was clipped by 5 bases and J by 5 bases; unmatched bases: 17. The CDR3 spans 17 residues. CDR3 residues: CASSQLLAEGLQETQYF. DNA for the CDR3: TGTGCCAGCAGTCAACTTCTAGCGGAAGGCCTCCAGGAGACCCAGTACTTC.

This clonotype was seen ten or more times. V usage is TRBV3-1 and J usage is TRBJ2-1, with 9 nucleotides matching TRBD2. V gave up 2 bases and J gave up 5 bases; unmatched junction bases: 4. There are 15 residues in the CDR3. CDR1 LGHDT and CDR2 YNNKEL come from the germline V gene (reference sequence). CDR3 amino acids: CASSQPTSGDNEQFF. The CDR3 DNA follows: TGTGCCAGCAGCCAACCGACTAGCGGAGACAATGAGCAGTTCTTC.

Notes on this clonotype: A clone one base away is much larger, so this may be a read error. This chain uses TRBV7-9 with TRBJ2-7; D may be TRBD2 (5 bases). This CDR3 is 16 amino acids long. Germline V gene lookup returns CDR1 SEHNR and CDR2 FQNEAQ (reference sequence). Deletions cut 5 bases from V and 5 bases from J, with 22 bases between. CDR3 nucleotides: TGTGCCAGCAGCGCTATCGACCTCCCGAGGGCCCACGAGCAGTACTTC. Translating it yields CASSAIDLPRAHEQYF.

A note on this clonotype: This sequence may be a read error, since a much larger clone differs from it by one base. This chain uses TRBV6-6 with TRBJ2-7; a possible D gene is TRBD2 (6 bases). The CDR3 runs 13 residues. Germline values: CDR1 MNHNY, CDR2 SVGAGI (reference sequence). The CDR3 is CATGVGGAYGQYF. CDR3 DNA sequence: TGTGCCACCGGGGTCGGGGGTGCCTACGGGCAGTACTTC.

In its sample, this clonotype was seen a few times. The chain couples TRBV14 to TRBJ2-1; D not certain. The CDR3 runs to 17 residues. V lost 0 bases to trimming and J lost 5 bases, with 17 bases between them. Germline loops: CDR1 SGHDN, CDR2 FVKESK. CDR3 nucleotides: TGTGCCAGCAGCCAAGAGTGGCTAGGCATAATTGACAATGAGCAGTTCTTC. Protein sequence: CASSQEWLGIIDNEQFF.

This clonotype was detected ten times or more. This rearrangement joins TRBV24-1 to TRBJ2-5, with 7 nucleotides matching TRBD1. Per germline, CDR1 KGHDR and CDR2 SFDVKD. CDR3 length: 15 residues. J gave up 2 bases and V 8 bases, and 10 bases lay outside the gene matches. The CDR3: CATTIIDRVQETQYF. CDR3 in DNA: TGTGCCACCACTATCATCGACAGGGTTCAAGAGACCCAGTACTTC.